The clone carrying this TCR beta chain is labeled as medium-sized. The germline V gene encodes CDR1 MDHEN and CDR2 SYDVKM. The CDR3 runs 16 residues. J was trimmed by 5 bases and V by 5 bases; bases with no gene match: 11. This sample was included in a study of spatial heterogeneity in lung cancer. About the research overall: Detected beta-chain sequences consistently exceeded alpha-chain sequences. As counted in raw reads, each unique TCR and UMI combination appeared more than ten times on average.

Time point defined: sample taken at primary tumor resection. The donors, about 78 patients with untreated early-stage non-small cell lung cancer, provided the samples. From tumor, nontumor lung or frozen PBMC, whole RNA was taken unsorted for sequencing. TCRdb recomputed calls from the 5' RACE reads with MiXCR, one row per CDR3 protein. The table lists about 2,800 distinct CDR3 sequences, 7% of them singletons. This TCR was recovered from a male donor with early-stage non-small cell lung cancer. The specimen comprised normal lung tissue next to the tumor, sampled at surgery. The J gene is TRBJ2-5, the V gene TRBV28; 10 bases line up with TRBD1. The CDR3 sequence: CASSPSRQGAGETQYF. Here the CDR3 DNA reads TGTGCCAGCAGTCCCTCCCGACAGGGGGCGGGGGAGACCCAGTACTTC.